This T cell receptor beta chain is drawn from a study of somatic mutations in cytotoxic T cells in rheumatoid arthritis. Study context: Several of the V beta antibody-stained T-cell populations were flow-sorted at nearly 100% purity; V beta1+ cells were among them and were sequenced for TCRB. The study's findings and limits: Antigenic targets recognized by the expanded CD8+ clones remained undetermined. Age-dependent increases in CD8+ clonality occurred in rheumatoid arthritis patients but not in healthy controls.

Profiling relied on immunoSEQ multiplex PCR, and the TCRdb table lists in-frame clones only, not all of them. The sample lists 23,000 or so clones; approximately 80% were seen once. Isolation of the CD4+ and CD8+ populations was accomplished via positive magnetic bead selection, with purity assessed by flow cytometry. The V segment lost 1 base and the J segment 8 bases; nucleotides outside the gene matches: 3. From germline, CDR1 is MNHNS and CDR2 SASEGT. This CDR3 has 15 residues. This clone was counted a few times. Its antigen remains unknown. The rearrangement links TRBV6-1 to TRBJ2-2, with TRBD2 matching over 11 bases. The specimen sequenced was CD8+ T cells sorted from blood. The sequence derives from an adult with rheumatoid arthritis. CDR3 in DNA: TGTGCCAGCAGTGAAGTTAGCGGGGGGGTTGGGGAGCTGTTTTTT. Translated, it gives CASSEVSGGVGELFF.